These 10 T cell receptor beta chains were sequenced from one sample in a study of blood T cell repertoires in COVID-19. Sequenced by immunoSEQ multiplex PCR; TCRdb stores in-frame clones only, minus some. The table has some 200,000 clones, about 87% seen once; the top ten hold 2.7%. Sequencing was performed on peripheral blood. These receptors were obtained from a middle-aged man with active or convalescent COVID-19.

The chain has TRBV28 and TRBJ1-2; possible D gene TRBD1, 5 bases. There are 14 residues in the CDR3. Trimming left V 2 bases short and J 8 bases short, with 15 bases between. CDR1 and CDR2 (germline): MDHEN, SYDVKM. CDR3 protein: CASSLQGLMNGYTF. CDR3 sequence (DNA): TGTGCCAGCAGTTTACAGGGTCTGATGAACGGCTACACCTTC.

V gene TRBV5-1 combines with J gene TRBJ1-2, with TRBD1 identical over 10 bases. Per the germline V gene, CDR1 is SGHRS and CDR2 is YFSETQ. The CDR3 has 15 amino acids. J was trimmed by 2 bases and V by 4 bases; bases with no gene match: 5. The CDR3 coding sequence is TGCGCCAGCAGCCCAAGGGGACAGGGGAACTATGGCTACACCTTC. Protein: CASSPRGQGNYGYTF.

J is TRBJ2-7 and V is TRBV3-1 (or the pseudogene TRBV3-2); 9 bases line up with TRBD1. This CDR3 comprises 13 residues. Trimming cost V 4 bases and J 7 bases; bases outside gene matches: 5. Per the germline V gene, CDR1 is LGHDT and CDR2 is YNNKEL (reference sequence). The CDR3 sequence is CASSPYGQGEQYF. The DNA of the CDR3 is TGTGCCAGCAGCCCCTATGGACAGGGGGAGCAGTACTTC.

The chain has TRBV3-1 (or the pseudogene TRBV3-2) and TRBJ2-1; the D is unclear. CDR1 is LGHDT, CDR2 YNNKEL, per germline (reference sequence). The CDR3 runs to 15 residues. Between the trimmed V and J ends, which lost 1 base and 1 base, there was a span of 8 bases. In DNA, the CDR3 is TGTGCCAGCAGCCAAGTCAGAATTTCCTACAATGAGCAGTTCTTC. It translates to CASSQVRISYNEQFF.

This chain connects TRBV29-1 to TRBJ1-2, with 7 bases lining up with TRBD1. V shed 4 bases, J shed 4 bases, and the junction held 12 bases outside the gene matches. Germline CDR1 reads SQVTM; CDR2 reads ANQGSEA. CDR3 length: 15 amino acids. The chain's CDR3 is CSVVPATGPVYGYTF. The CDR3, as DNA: TGCAGCGTTGTCCCCGCGACAGGGCCCGTCTATGGCTACACCTTC.

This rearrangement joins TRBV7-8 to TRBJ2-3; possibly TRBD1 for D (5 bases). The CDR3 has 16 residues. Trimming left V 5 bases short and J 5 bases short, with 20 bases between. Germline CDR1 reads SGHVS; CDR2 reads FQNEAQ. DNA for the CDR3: TGTGCCAGCAGCCACAGGACAACTACTAAACAAGATACGCAGTATTTT. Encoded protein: CASSHRTTTKQDTQYF.

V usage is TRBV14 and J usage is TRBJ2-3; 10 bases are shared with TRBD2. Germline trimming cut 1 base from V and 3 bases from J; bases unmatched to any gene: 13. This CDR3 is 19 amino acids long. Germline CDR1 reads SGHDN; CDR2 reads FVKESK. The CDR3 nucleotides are TGTGCCAGCAGCCAAGCACTAGCGGGGTCCCTCGTCAAGACAGATACGCAGTATTTT. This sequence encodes CASSQALAGSLVKTDTQYF.

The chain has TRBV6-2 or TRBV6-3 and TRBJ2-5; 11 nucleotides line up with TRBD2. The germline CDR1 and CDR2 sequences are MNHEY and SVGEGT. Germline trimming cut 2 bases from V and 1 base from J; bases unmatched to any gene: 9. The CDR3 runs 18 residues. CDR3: CASSYDSSSGGRQETQYF. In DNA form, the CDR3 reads TGTGCCAGCAGTTACGACTCGTCTAGCGGGGGGCGCCAAGAGACCCAGTACTTC.

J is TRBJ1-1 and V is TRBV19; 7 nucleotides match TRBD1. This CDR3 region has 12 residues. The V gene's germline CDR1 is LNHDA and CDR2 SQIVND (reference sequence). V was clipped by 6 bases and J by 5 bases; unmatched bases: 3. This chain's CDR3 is CASSLQGTEAFF. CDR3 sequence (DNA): TGTGCCAGTAGCCTACAGGGGACTGAAGCTTTCTTT.

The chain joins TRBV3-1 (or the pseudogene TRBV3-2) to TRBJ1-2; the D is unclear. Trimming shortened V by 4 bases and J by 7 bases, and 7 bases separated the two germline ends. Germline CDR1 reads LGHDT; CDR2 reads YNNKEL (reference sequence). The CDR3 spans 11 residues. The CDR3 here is CASSLGCGYTF. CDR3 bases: TGTGCCAGCAGCCTCGGGTGTGGCTACACCTTC.